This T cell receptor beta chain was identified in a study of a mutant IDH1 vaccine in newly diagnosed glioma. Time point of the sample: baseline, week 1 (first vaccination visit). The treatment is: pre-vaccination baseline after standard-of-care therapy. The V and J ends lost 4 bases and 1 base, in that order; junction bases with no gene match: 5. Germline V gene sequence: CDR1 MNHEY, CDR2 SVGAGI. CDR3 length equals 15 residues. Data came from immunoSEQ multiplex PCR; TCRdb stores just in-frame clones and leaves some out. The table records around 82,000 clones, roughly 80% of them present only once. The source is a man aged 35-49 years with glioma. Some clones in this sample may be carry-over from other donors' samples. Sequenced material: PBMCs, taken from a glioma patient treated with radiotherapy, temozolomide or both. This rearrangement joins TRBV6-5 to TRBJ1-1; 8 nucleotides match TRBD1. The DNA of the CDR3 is TGTGCCAGCAGTTTTGACAGGGGCCCGAACACTGAAGCTTTCTTT. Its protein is CASSFDRGPNTEAFF.